This TCR beta chain was retrieved from a study of blood T cell repertoires in COVID-19. Study details: The United States, Italy and Spain were the sources of the acute and convalescent COVID-19 samples. Sample material is recorded as cDNA or gDNA derived from T cells, B-cell-depleted T cells, or PBMCs.

In the original analysis: For nucleated cells, counts were estimated from reference gene primer amplification. Clones were sequenced by immunoSEQ multiplex PCR, and TCRdb holds only the in-frame ones, with some missing. V and J calls plus clone size are reproduced from that table; the DNA served to infer D and trimming. The sample lists 85,000 to 90,000 clones, 86% occurring once. Trimming stripped 7 bases from V and 0 bases from J, with 10 bases between. The CDR3 length is 13 residues. Per germline, CDR1 ENHRY and CDR2 SYGVKD. The material sequenced was peripheral blood. The rearrangement uses TRBV10-3 and TRBJ2-7, with a tentative D call TRBD2 (5 bases). This TCR came from a human donor in a cohort sampled during active COVID-19. CDR3: CAITPGDSYEQYF. DNA for the CDR3: TGTGCCATCACCCCCGGGGACTCCTACGAGCAGTACTTC.